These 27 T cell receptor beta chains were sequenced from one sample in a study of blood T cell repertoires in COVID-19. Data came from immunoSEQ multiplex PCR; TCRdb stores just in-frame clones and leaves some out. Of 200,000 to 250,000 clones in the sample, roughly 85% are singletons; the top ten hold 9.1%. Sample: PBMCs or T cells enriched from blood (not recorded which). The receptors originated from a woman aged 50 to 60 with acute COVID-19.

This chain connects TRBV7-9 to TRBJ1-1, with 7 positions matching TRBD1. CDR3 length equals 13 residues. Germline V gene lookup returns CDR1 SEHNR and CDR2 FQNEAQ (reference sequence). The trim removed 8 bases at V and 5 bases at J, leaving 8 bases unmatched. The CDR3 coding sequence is TGTGCCAGCCAGAGACAGGGTAGTACTGAAGCTTTCTTT. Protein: CASQRQGSTEAFF.

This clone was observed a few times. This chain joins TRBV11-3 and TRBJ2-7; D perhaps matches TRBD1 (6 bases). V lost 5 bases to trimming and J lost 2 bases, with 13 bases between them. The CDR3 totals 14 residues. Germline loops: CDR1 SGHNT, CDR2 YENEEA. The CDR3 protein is CASSLRDKPYEQYF. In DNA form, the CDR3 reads TGTGCCAGCAGCCTACGGGACAAGCCCTACGAGCAGTACTTC.

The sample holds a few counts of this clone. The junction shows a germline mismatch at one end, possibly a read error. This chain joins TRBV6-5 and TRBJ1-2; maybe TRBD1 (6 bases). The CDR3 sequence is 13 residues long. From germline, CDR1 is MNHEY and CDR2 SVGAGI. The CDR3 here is CASSYSTGYGYTF. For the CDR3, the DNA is TGTGCCAGCAGCTACTCCACAGGGTACGGCTACACCTTC.

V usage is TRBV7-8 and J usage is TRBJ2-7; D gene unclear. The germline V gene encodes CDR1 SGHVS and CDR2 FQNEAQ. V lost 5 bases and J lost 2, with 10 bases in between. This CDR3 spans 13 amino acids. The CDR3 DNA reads TGTGCCAGCAGCGCTCTCCAGACCTACGAGCAGTACTTC. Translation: CASSALQTYEQYF.

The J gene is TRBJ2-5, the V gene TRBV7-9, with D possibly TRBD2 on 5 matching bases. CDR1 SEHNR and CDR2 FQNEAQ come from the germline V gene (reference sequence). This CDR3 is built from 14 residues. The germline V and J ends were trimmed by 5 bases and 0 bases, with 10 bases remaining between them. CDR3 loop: CASSSREYQETQYF. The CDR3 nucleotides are TGTGCCAGCAGCAGTAGGGAGTACCAAGAGACCCAGTACTTC. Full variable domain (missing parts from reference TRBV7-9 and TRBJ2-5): DTGVSQNPRHKITKRGQNVTFRCDPISEHNRLYWYRQTLGQGPEFLTYFQNEAQLEKSRLLSDRFSAERPKGSFSTLEIQRTEQGDSAMYLCASSSREYQETQYFGPGTRLLVL.

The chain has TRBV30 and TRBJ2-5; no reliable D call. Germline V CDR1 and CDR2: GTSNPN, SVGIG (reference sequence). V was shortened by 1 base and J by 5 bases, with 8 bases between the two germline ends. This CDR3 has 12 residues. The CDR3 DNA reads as TGTGCCTGGAGTGATTCCGGGGAGACCCAGTACTTC. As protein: CAWSDSGETQYF. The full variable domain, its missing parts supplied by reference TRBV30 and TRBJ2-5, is SQTIHQWPATLVQPVGSPLSLECTVEGTSNPNLYWYRQAAGRGLQLLFYSVGIGQISSEVPQNLSASRPQDRQFILSSKKLLLSDSGFYLCAWSDSGETQYFGPGTRLLVL.

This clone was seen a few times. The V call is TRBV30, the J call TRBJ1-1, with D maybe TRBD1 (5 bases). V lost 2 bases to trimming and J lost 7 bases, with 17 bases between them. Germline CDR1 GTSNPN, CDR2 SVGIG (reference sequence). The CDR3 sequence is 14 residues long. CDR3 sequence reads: CAWSSSQGWGEAFF. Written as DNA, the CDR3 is TGTGCCTGGAGTTCTTCCCAGGGCTGGGGTGAAGCTTTCTTT.

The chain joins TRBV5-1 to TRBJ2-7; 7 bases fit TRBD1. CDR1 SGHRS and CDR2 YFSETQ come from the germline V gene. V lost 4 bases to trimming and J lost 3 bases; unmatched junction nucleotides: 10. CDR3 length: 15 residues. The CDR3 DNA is TGCGCCAGCAGCCCCATTCCGAGACAGGGCTACGAGCAGTACTTC. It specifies CASSPIPRQGYEQYF.

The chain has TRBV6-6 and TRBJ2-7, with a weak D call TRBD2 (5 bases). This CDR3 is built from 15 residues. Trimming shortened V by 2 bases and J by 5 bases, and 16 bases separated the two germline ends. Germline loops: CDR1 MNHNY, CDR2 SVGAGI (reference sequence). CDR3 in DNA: TGTGCCAGCAGTTACGCAACGGGGATCTCGGACGAGCAGTACTTC. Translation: CASSYATGISDEQYF.

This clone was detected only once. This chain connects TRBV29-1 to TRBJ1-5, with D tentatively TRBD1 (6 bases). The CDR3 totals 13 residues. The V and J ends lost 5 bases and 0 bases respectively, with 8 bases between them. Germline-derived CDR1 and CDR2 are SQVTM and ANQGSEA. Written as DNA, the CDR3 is TGCAGCGTTCGACAGGATAGCAATCAGCCCCAGCATTTT. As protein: CSVRQDSNQPQHF.

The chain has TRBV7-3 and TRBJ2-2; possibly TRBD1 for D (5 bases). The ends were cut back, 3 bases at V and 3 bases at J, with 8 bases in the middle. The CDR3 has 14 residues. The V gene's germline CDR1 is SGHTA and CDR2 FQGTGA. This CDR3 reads CASSFRVDTGELFF. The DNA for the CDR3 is TGTGCCAGCAGCTTCAGGGTCGACACCGGGGAGCTGTTTTTT.

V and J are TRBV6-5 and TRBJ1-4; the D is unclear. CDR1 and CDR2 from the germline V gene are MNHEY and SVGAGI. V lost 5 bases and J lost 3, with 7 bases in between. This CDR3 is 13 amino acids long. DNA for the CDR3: TGTGCCAGCAGTATACAGCCTAATGAAAAACTGTTTTTT. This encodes CASSIQPNEKLFF.

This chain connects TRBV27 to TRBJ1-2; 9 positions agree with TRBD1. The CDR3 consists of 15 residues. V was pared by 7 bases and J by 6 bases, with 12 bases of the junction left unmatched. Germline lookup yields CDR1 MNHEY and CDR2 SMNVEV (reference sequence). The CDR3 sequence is CASTLATGGKHGYTF. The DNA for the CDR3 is TGTGCCAGCACTCTAGCGACAGGGGGAAAACATGGCTACACCTTC.

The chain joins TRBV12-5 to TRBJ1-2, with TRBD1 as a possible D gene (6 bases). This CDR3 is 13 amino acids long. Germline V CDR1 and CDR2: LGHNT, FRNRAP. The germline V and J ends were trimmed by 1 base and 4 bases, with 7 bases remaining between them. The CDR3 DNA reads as TGTGCTAGTGGTTTGGGACAGGTCTATGGCTACACCTTC. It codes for CASGLGQVYGYTF.

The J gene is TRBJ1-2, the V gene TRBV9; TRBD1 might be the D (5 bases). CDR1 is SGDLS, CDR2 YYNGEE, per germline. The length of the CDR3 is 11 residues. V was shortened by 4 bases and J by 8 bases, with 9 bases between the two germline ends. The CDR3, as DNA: TGTGCCAGCAGCTCTTGGACAGGCTACACCTTC. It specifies CASSSWTGYTF.

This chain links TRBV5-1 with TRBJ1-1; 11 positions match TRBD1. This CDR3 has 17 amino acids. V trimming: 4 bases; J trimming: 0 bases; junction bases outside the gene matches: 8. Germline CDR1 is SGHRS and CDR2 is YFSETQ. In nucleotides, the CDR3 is TGCGCCAGCAGCGACCGGACAGGGGGCCCCATGAACACTGAAGCTTTCTTT. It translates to CASSDRTGGPMNTEAFF.

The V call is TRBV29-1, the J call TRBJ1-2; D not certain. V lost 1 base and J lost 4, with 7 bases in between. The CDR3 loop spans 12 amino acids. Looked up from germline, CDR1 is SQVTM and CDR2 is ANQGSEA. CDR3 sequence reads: CSVEGAGYGYTF. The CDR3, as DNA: TGCAGCGTTGAAGGGGCGGGCTATGGCTACACCTTC. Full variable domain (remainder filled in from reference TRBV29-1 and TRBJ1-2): SAVISQKPSRDICQRGTSLTIQCQVDSQVTMMFWYRQQPGQSLTLIATANQGSEATYESGFVIDKFPISRPNLTFSTLTVSNMSPEDSSIYLCSVEGAGYGYTFGSGTRLTVV.

DNA of the CDR3: TGTGCCAGCAGCTTAAACACCCTGAACACTGAAGCTTTCTTT. Protein product: CASSLNTLNTEAFF. The chain combines TRBV7-2 with TRBJ1-1; no definite D call. The CDR3 runs to 14 residues. Germline-derived CDR1 and CDR2 are SGHTA and FQGNSA. The ends were cut back, 2 bases at V and 0 bases at J, with 7 bases in the middle.

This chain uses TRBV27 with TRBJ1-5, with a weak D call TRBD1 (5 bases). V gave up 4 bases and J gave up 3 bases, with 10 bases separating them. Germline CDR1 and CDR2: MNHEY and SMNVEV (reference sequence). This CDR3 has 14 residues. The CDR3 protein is CASSSRQSNQPQHF. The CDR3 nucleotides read TGTGCCAGCAGTTCAAGACAGTCCAATCAGCCCCAGCATTTT.

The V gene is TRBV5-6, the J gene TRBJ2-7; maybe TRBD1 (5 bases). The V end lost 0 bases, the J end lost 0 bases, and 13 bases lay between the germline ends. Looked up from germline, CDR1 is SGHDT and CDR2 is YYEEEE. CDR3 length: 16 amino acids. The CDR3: CASSLEGLMYSYEQYF. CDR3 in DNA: TGTGCCAGCAGCTTGGAGGGGTTGATGTACTCCTACGAGCAGTACTTC.

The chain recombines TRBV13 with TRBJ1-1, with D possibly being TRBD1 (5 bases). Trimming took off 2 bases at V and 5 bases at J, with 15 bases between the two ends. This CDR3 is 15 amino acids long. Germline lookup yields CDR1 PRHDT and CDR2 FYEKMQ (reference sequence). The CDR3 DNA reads TGTGCCAGCAGCTTAATAGGGGCCAGGGCGACTGAAGCTTTCTTT. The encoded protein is CASSLIGARATEAFF.

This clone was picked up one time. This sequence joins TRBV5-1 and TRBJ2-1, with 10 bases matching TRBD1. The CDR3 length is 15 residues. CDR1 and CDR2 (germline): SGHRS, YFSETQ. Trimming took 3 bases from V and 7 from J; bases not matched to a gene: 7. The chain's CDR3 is CASSWGRTGGNEQFF. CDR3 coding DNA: TGCGCCAGCAGCTGGGGCCGGACAGGGGGGAATGAGCAGTTCTTC.

DNA of the CDR3: TGCAGTGCTAGAGTCGTGGATACGCAGTATTTT. Protein sequence: CSARVVDTQYF. V gene TRBV20-1 combines with J gene TRBJ2-3, with no clear D. The CDR3 covers 11 residues. Germline assignment: CDR1 DFQATT and CDR2 SNEGSKA (reference sequence). The V gene lost 1 base and the J gene lost 6 bases, with 5 bases spanning the gap.

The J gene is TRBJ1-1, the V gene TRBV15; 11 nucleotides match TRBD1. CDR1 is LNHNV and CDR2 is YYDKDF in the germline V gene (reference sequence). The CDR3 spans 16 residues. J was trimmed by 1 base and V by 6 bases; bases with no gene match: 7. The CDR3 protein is CATRPGTGGWNTEAFF. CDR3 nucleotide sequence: TGTGCCACCAGGCCGGGGACAGGGGGTTGGAACACTGAAGCTTTCTTT.

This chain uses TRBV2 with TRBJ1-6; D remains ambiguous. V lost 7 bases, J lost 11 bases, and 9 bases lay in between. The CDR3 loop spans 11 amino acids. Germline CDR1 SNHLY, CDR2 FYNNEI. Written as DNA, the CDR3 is TGTGCCAGCACCGCGGTGGCACCCCTCCACTTT. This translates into CASTAVAPLHF.

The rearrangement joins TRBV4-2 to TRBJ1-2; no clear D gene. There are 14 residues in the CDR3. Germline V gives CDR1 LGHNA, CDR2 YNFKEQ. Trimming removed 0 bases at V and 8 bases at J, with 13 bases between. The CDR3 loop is CASSQEEPHRGYTF. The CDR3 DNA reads TGTGCCAGCAGCCAAGAGGAGCCTCATAGGGGCTACACCTTC.

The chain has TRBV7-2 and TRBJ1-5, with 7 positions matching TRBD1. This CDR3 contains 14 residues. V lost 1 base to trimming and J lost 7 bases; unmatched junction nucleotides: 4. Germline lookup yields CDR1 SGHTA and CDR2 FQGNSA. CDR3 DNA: TGTGCCAGCAGCTTAGAAGGGGGCCGGCAGCCCCAGCATTTT. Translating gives CASSLEGGRQPQHF.